The clone carrying this T cell receptor beta chain was found many times. What it recognizes is unknown. The CDR3 end falls 3 residues outside the read, so it is completed with the germline J gene. The data were taken from a study of T cell clonality in common variable immunodeficiency. Study-wide findings and caveats: In common variable immunodeficiency, TCR beta chains reportedly carried fewer deletions and N-nucleotide insertions.

The CDR3 runs 13 residues. Trimming removed 2 bases at V and 4 bases at J, with 7 bases between. Germline CDR1 SGHTA, CDR2 FQGNSA. For at least one year, all CVID subjects received replacement immunoglobulin. Blood came from CVID subjects not ill and not taking immunomodulatory or immunosuppressive medication. This table comes from immunoSEQ multiplex PCR, and its TCRdb copy is limited to in-frame clones, with some not included. Altogether 25,000 to 35,000 clones were found in the sample, and no singletons occur. Sequences were obtained from peripheral blood mononuclear cells. This chain joins TRBV7-2 and TRBJ2-3; D gene ambiguous. The sequence came from a human donor with common variable immunodeficiency. Incomplete CDR3 DNA: TGTGCCAGCAGCTTATGGGCTTCAGATACG. Translated: CASSLWASDT. In full, the CDR3 reads CASSLWASDTQYF.